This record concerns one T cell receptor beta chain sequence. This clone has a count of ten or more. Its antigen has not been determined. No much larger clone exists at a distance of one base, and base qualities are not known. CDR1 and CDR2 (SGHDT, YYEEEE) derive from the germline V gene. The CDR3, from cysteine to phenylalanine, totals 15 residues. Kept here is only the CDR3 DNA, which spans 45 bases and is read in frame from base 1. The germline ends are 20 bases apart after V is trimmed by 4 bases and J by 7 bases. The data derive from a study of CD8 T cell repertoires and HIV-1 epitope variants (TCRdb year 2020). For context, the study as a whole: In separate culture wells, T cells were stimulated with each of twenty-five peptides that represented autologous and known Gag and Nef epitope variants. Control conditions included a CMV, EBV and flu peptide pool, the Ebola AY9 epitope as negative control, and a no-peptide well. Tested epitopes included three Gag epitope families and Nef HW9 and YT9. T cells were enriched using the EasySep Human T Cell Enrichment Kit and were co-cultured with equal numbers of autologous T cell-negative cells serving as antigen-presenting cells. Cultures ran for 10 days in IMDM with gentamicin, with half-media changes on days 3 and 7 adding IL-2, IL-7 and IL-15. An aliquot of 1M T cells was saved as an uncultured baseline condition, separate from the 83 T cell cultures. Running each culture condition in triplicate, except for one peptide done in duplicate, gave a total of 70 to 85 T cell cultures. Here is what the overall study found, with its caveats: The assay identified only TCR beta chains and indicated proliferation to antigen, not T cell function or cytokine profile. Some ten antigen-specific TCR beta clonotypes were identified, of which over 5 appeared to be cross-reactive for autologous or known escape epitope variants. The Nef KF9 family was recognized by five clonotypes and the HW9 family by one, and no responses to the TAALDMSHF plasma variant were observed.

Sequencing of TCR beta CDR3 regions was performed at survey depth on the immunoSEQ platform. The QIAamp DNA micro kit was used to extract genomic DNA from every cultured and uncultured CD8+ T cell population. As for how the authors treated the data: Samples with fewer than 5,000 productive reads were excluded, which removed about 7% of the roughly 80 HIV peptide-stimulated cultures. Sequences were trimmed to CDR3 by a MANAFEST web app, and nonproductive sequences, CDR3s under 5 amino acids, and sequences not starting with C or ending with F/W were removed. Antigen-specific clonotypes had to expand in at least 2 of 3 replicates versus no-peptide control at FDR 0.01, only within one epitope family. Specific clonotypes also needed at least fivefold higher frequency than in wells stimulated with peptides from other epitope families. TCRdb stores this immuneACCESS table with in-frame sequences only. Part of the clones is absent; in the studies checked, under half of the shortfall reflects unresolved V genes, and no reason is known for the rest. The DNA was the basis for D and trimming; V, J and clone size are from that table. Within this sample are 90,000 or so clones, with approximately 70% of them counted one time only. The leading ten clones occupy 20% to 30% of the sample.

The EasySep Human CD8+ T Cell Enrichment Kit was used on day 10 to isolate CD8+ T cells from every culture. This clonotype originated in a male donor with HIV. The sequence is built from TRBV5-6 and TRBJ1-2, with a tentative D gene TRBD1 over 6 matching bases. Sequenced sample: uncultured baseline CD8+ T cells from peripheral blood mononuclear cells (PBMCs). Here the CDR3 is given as CASSHTSRTAAGYTF. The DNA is TGTGCCAGCAGCCATACATCTAGGACAGCAGCTGGCTACACCTTC.